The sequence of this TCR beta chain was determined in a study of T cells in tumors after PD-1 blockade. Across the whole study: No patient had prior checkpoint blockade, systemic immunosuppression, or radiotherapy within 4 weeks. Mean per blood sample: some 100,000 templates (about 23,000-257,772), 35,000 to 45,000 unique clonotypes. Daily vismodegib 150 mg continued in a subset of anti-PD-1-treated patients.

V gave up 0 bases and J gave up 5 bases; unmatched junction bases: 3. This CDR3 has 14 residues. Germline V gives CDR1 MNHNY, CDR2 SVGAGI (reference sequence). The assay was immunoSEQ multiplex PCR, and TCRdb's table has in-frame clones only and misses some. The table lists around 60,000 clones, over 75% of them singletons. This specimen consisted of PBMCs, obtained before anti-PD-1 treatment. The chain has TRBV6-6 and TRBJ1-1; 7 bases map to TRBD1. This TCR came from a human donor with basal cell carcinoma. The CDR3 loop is CASSYSPRGTEAFF. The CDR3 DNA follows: TGTGCCAGCAGTTACTCTCCCAGGGGGACTGAAGCTTTCTTT.